Listed below are T cell receptor beta chains from one sample, sequenced in a study of cytomegalovirus exposure and HLA in healthy donors. Only in-frame clones appear in the TCRdb table, and some are missing; sequencing was by immunoSEQ multiplex PCR. The data contain over 100,000 clones, more than 75% of them singletons. The sequencing input was PBMCs. The receptor set was obtained from a woman aged 50 to 60 in good health and CMV-seropositive. Both conserved end residues are part of each CDR3. D genes are given only for firm matches. Not every row has a clone size; where given, it reads once, few, many or a size class.

J gene,clone size,V gene,D gene,CDR3 DNA,CDR3 protein
TRBJ2-1,-,TRBV5-1,-,TGCGCCAGCAGCCAAGAACTAGTCGCTTACAATGAGCAGTTCTTC,CASSQELVAYNEQFF
TRBJ2-1,-,TRBV28,TRBD2,TGTGCCAGCAGCCATGAACTAGCGGGAGGGCCGGATGAGCAGTTCTTC,CASSHELAGGPDEQFF
TRBJ2-1,-,TRBV19,TRBD2,TGTGCCAGTAGTATGGAACTAGCGGATCTTTACAATGAGCAGTTCTTC,CASSMELADLYNEQFF
TRBJ2-5,-,TRBV29-1,-,TGCAGCTACGTTAAAGGGGCCCAAGAGACCCAGTACTTC,CSYVKGAQETQYF
TRBJ1-5,-,TRBV30,-,TGTGCCTGGAGTTACAGCCTTGGGCCCCAGCATTTT,CAWSYSLGPQHF
TRBJ1-5,few,TRBV14,-,TGTGCCAGCAGCCAAGAAGTCATAGAGGACTTCGTCACTTTT,CASSQEVIEDFVTF
TRBJ1-1,once,TRBV10-3,-,TGTGCCATCAGTTGGAGCGGTGCGAACACTGAAGCTTTCTTT,CAISWSGANTEAFF
TRBJ1-3,-,TRBV12-5,-,TGTGCTAGTGGTTTGCTCTCGGACAGTTGGCATACCCTTATTGGAAACACCATATATTTT,CASGLLSDSWHTLIGNTIYF
TRBJ1-2,-,TRBV28,TRBD1,TGTGCCAGCAGACATAGGATTAGGGGGCACGATGGCTACACCTTC,CASRHRIRGHDGYTF
TRBJ2-6,-,TRBV7-6,TRBD1,TGTGCCAGCAGCTTAGGGGCAGGGGGACCCAACGTCCTGACTTTC,CASSLGAGGPNVLTF
TRBJ1-1,-,TRBV14,-,TGTGCCAGCAGCTTACAGGGAGACACTGAAGCTTTCTTT,CASSLQGDTEAFF
TRBJ2-5,-,TRBV7-6,-,TGTGCCAGCAGCGTACGGGAAGGCCAAGAGACCCAGTACTTC,CASSVREGQETQYF
TRBJ2-1,-,TRBV5-4,-,TGTGCCAGCAGCCCCGAGAGCTCCTACAATGAGCAGTTCTTC,CASSPESSYNEQFF
TRBJ2-7,-,TRBV7-3,TRBD1,TGTGCCAGCAGCTCCACCGGGGACAGTTCCATCGACGAGCAGTACTTC,CASSSTGDSSIDEQYF
TRBJ2-5,-,TRBV7-9,TRBD2,TGTGCCAGCAGCTTAGAAATTACTAGCGGGAGTCTAAAGACCCAGTACTTC,CASSLEITSGSLKTQYF
TRBJ2-5,-,TRBV9,TRBD2,TGTGCCAGCAGCCCGTCCAGGGGGACTAGCTCTGGGACCCAGTACTTC,CASSPSRGTSSGTQYF
TRBJ2-5,-,TRBV11-1,-,TGTGCCAGCAGCTTACTTACGGGACACTCCCAAGAGACCCAGTACTTC,CASSLLTGHSQETQYF
TRBJ2-2,-,TRBV7-9,-,TGTGCCAGCACAAAGGGGGAGGGGACCGGGGAGCTGTTTTTT,CASTKGEGTGELFF
TRBJ2-5,-,TRBV6-6,-,TGTGCCAGCACCTGGGGAGGGGGGGAGACCCAGTACTTC,CASTWGGGETQYF
TRBJ2-3,few,TRBV6-6,-,TGTGCCAGCACCCTAGGAGGGCCGGCAGATACGCAGTATTTT,CASTLGGPADTQYF
TRBJ1-1,-,TRBV2,TRBD1,TGTGCCAGCAGTCGGCCGGGTCGGTCGCAGGGGGGTGAAGCTTTCTTT,CASSRPGRSQGGEAFF
TRBJ2-7,-,TRBV5-1,TRBD2,TGCGCCAGCAGCTTCGGTCTGAGGGACTACCCCTACGAGCAGTACTTC,CASSFGLRDYPYEQYF
TRBJ2-2,-,TRBV11-1,-,TGTGCCAGCAGATCCCGTGACGGGGGTCACGGGGAGCTGTTTTTT,CASRSRDGGHGELFF
TRBJ2-1,once,TRBV28,-,TGTGCCAGCAGTTTATTCGGCCAGGGGTCTTACAATGAGCAGTTCTTC,CASSLFGQGSYNEQFF
TRBJ2-7,-,TRBV18,TRBD2,TGTGCCAGCTCACCAGGGGTGGGACTAGCGGGCTACTTCTCCTACGAGCAGTACTTC,CASSPGVGLAGYFSYEQYF
TRBJ2-5,-,TRBV7-6,TRBD2,TGTGCCAGCAGCACGACTAGCGGACAAGAGACCCAGTACTTC,CASSTTSGQETQYF
TRBJ2-5,once,TRBV5-6,TRBD2,TGTGCCAGCAGCTACCGGACGGGGGGCCAAGAGACCCAGTACTTC,CASSYRTGGQETQYF
TRBJ2-5,-,TRBV4-3,-,TGCGCCAGCAGCCAAGCCTCGGGTCGAGAGACCCAGTACTTC,CASSQASGRETQYF
TRBJ1-1,few,TRBV11-2,-,TGTGCCAGCAGCTTCCAAAGGGGTGGCGTGAACACTGAAGCTTTCTTT,CASSFQRGGVNTEAFF
TRBJ2-7,-,TRBV9,-,TGTGCCAGCAGCGTAGATGTGGGAGCCCTTTCCTACGAGCAGTACTTC,CASSVDVGALSYEQYF
TRBJ1-1,-,TRBV20-1,TRBD1,TGCAGTGCTAGGTTGGACAGGGAAGCTTTCTTT,CSARLDREAFF
TRBJ2-2,-,TRBV27,-,TGTGCCAGCAGCCTACAGGGGAACACCGGGGAGCTGTTTTTT,CASSLQGNTGELFF
TRBJ2-3,-,TRBV4-3,TRBD2,TGCGCCAGCAGCCAAGGCTCTAGCGGGGGGGCAGCAGATACGCAGTATTTT,CASSQGSSGGAADTQYF
TRBJ2-5,-,TRBV5-1,-,TGCGCCAGCAGGACAGACCTAGAGACCCAGTACTTC,CASRTDLETQYF
TRBJ2-5,-,TRBV18,-,TGTGCCAGCTCATCCCAACAGGGAATGGAGACCCAGTACTTC,CASSSQQGMETQYF
TRBJ2-1,-,TRBV28,-,TGTGCCAGCAGTTTCCTGGGGCAGAAGAATGAGCAGTTCTTC,CASSFLGQKNEQFF
TRBJ2-3,-,TRBV4-2,TRBD2,TGTGCCAGCAGCCTAGCGGGAGGACCTAGCACAGATACGCAGTATTTT,CASSLAGGPSTDTQYF
TRBJ2-7,-,TRBV4-2,-,TGTGCCAGCAGCCAACTAGCCCTCTCCTACGAGCAGTACTTC,CASSQLALSYEQYF
TRBJ2-2,-,TRBV5-1,TRBD1,TGCGCCAGCAGCAGTGGACAGGGGGGAATGACCGGGGAGCTGTTTTTT,CASSSGQGGMTGELFF
TRBJ2-1,-,TRBV21-1,-,TGTGCCAGCAGCAAATTGCAGGGTAGGAATGAGCAGTTCTTC,CASSKLQGRNEQFF
TRBJ2-5,-,TRBV7-9,-,TGTGCCAGCGACTGGGAAGAGACCCAGTACTTC,CASDWEETQYF
TRBJ2-1,-,TRBV5-1,-,TGCGCCAGCAGCTTGGGGTCGACGGGGAATGAGCAGTTCTTC,CASSLGSTGNEQFF
TRBJ2-1,-,TRBV18,-,TGTGCCAGCTCACCTGTGGGAGGTCCCTGGATCCTAGCCTACAATGAGCAGTTCTTC,CASSPVGGPWILAYNEQFF
TRBJ1-2,-,TRBV30,TRBD1,TGTGCCTGGAGTCGTGACTTTGACAGGGGGCGCTTCTATGGCTACACCTTC,CAWSRDFDRGRFYGYTF
TRBJ1-2,-,TRBV6-1,-,TGTGCCAGCAGTGAAATGATGGGGAGGGCAGGTCCATCCTATGGCTACACCTTC,CASSEMMGRAGPSYGYTF
TRBJ1-1,-,TRBV5-4,-,TGTGCCAGCAGCTTGGCCGCAGGGCCTTACACTGAAGCTTTCTTT,CASSLAAGPYTEAFF
TRBJ1-1,once,TRBV7-9,-,TGTGCCAGCAGCCTCGGGTACCCTGAAGCTTTCTTT,CASSLGYPEAFF
TRBJ2-1,-,TRBV10-2,-,TGCGCCAGCAGTGATACACAGCTCTCCTACAATGAGCAGTTCTTC,CASSDTQLSYNEQFF
TRBJ1-1,-,TRBV10-3,-,TGTGCCATCAGTGAGAAAGAGGGCAGGAGGACTGAAGCTTTCTTT,CAISEKEGRRTEAFF
TRBJ2-2,-,TRBV4-1,-,TGCGCCAGCAGCCAAGGGTTACTAGCTACCTCCGGGGAGCTGTTTTTT,CASSQGLLATSGELFF
TRBJ2-7,few,TRBV19,-,TGTGCCAGTAGTATAGATCCGGGACTGCACGAGCAGTACTTC,CASSIDPGLHEQYF
TRBJ1-2,-,TRBV5-4,TRBD1,TGTGCCAGCAGCTTCGGACAGGTTTATGGCTACACCTTC,CASSFGQVYGYTF
TRBJ2-1,-,TRBV2,-,TGTGCCAGCACCCCCTTTACGGGAGACGCGCGAGAGCAGTTCTTC,CASTPFTGDAREQFF